This T cell receptor beta chain comes out of a study of T cells in Graves' hyperthyroidism and ophthalmopathy (dated by TCRdb to about 2019). Background on the whole study: Peripheral blood samples were taken at initial diagnosis, before any treatment was given. To identify TCR V-J signatures that set the groups apart, the researchers used a discovery cohort of roughly 100 patients, made up of fewer than 50 with Graves' ophthalmopathy and about 60 with stable Graves' hyperthyroidism. Whether ophthalmopathy could be predicted prospectively was tested in an independent validation cohort made up of some 20 hyperthyroidism patients plus 17 patients who later progressed to ophthalmopathy. The approximately 100 discovery patients were divided at random into training and test sets in a 7:3 ratio. The study also compared thyroid tissue and blood T-cell repertoires from several Graves' hyperthyroidism patients. Once sampling was done, hyperthyroidism patients were given methimazole at a starting dose of 30 mg daily, whereas ophthalmopathy patients were given high-dose intravenous methylprednisolone. The paper describes TCR Vbeta CDR3 sequencing of 135 peripheral blood samples, made up of around 41 ophthalmopathy patients, some 80 hyperthyroidism patients and roughly 17 progressor patients. General study outcomes and caveats: No statistical method was used to set the sample size in advance, and investigators knew the group allocation. Most expanded thyroid clonotypes (frequency above 0.001) were also detected in blood, a finding suggesting that blood repertoires may reflect thyroid immune responses. Ophthalmopathy was separated from stable hyperthyroidism by a 13 V-J signature model, with roughly 88% sensitivity and about 81% specificity obtained in cross-validation and 80%/75% obtained in testing. During validation, the model predicted progression to ophthalmopathy a median of roughly 7.1 months ahead of onset, with approximately 71% sensitivity and 72% to 85% specificity.

Turning to this clonotype: This clone's antigen is unknown. Base quality data are lacking; no much larger clone is found one base away.

For CDR1 and CDR2, the germline V gene lists SGHDT and YYEEEE. Including the terminal cysteine and phenylalanine, the CDR3 comprises 15 residues. Just the 45-base CDR3 DNA is kept, in frame starting at base 1. V loses 2 bases of germline sequence and J loses 3 bases, and the interval between the two ends is 15 bases. TCR beta CDR3 regions were amplified from RNA transcripts. For the first round of RT-PCR on the TCR CDR3, the HTBI primer set was used together with the Qiagen OneStep RT-PCR kit. Libraries were constructed in a second round of multiplex PCR, after which size selection and purification were carried out. The libraries were sequenced on an Illumina HiSeq2000 using paired-end 100 bp reads. The study's processing was this. SOAPnuke was used to process the raw data, throwing out any read that contained adapters or uncalled bases, had a mean Phred below 15, or lacked an exact constant-primer or identifier match. High-quality paired reads were merged using COPE v1.2.5, and each unique nucleotide sequence was defined as a clonotype. MiTCR v1.1 was used to align the clonotypes against IMGT TRBV, TRBD and TRBJ reference segments. Analysis was restricted to V-J combinations with a frequency above 0.0001, which covered roughly 99% of repertoires. A TCS score was defined as the ratio of F50 (clonal expansion) to E x V (chaos), with BLOSUM62-based TCRdist applied between CDR3 peptides within each V-J. Welch's t-statistics and random forest reduced roughly 530 V-J features to under 15, which were used in a naive Bayes classifier (R e1071). The Morisita-Horn index was used to measure how similar the thyroid and blood repertoires were. The public reads were reanalyzed by TCRdb: fastp trimming at Q25, MiXCR alignment, in-frame beta chains only. Records with the same CDR3 protein are collapsed into one entry carrying the most frequent genes and DNA. The authors' filters were not applied to this entry. The table for this sample lists about 610,000 distinct CDR3 sequences; 14% to 15% of them were counted only once. The biggest ten clones account for about 3.9% of the sample.

In the ophthalmopathy patients, disease was moderately to severely active, with a Clinical Activity Score of 3 or more, a NOSPECS grade of 4 or more, and a duration of less than 3 months. The study excluded patients with uncontrolled infections, other autoimmune diseases, pregnancy or lactation. Clinical symptoms, serum thyroxine and TRAb, thyroid ultrasound, and orbital computed tomography formed the basis for the diagnoses. PBMCs were isolated from approximately 10 ml of fresh peripheral blood by Ficoll-Paque density gradient centrifugation. Total RNA was extracted using Trizol reagent, and RNA quality was assessed on an Agilent 2100 Bioanalyzer.

Material: blood. The sequence joins TRBV5-6 to TRBJ2-7, with a tentative D gene TRBD2 over 5 matching bases. This sequence was found in a woman aged 40 to 55 with Graves' ophthalmopathy. The DNA sequence is TGTGCCAGCAGCTTAGAAGCGGAATTCCACTACGAGCAGTACTTC. The encoded protein is CASSLEAEFHYEQYF.